The rows below give T cell receptor beta chains drawn from one sample of a study of cytomegalovirus exposure and HLA in healthy donors. Sequencing used immunoSEQ multiplex PCR; TCRdb keeps in-frame clones, though not all of them. Counted here are tens of thousands of clones, 50% to 70% occurring once; the ten biggest clones make up approximately 12%. What was sequenced was PBMCs. The receptors were sampled from a human donor in good health. Each CDR3 is given with its conserved first and last residue. The D gene is left open where the match is weak. Size is stated for part of the rows, as once, few or many counts, or as a class when the clone is expanded.

>15|TRBJ2-7|TRBD1|.|TRBV14
TGTGCCAGCAGCCAACGGACAGGGGCTATAACCGAGCAGTACTTC
CASSQRTGAITEQYF
>14|TRBJ2-4|.|.|TRBV4-3
TGCGCCAGCAGCCAAGATCGCCCGGGAGACATTCAGTACTTC
CASSQDRPGDIQYF
>15|TRBJ2-5|.|.|TRBV14
TGTGCCAGCAGCCAAGCATATAGGAGCCAAGAGACCCAGTACTTC
CASSQAYRSQETQYF
>14|TRBJ1-1|.|.|TRBV10-3
TGTGCCATCAGTGGCAGGGGTGAGGACACTGAAGCTTTCTTT
CAISGRGEDTEAFF
>19|TRBJ1-4|TRBD1|.|TRBV18
TGTGCCAGCTCACCACGAGGGACAGGCAGGAGTACTACTAATGAAAAACTGTTTTTT
CASSPRGTGRSTTNEKLFF
>15|TRBJ1-2|TRBD1|.|TRBV4-2
TGTGCCAGCAGCCAAAGACAGGGCCACAACTATGGCTACACCTTC
CASSQRQGHNYGYTF
>15|TRBJ1-2|TRBD1|.|TRBV7-9
TGTGCCAGCAGCAAACCGGGACAGGGACTATATGGCTACACCTTC
CASSKPGQGLYGYTF
>14|TRBJ1-1|TRBD1|.|TRBV6-5
TGTGCCAGCAGCACGACAGGGTTGAACACTGAAGCTTTCTTT
CASSTTGLNTEAFF
>14|TRBJ2-7|.|.|TRBV5-5
TGTGCCAGCAGCGGGGAACAGGGTTCCTACGAGCAGTACTTC
CASSGEQGSYEQYF
>15|TRBJ1-1|.|few|TRBV6-5
TGTGCCAGCAGGACAACAGGGAGAGTACACACTGAAGCTTTCTTT
CASRTTGRVHTEAFF
>13|TRBJ2-5|.|.|TRBV7-9
TGTGCCAGCTCAAGGGTCGAGCGGGAGACCCAGTACTTC
CASSRVERETQYF
>13|TRBJ2-7|.|few|TRBV7-3
TGTGCCAGCAGCCCCAGACATTCCTACGAGCAGTACTTC
CASSPRHSYEQYF
>13|TRBJ2-5|.|few|TRBV2
TGTGCCAGCAGCGGTAGCCGCCAAGAGACCCAGTACTTC
CASSGSRQETQYF
>12|TRBJ1-2|.|.|TRBV7-9
TGTGCCAGCAGTCTTCAGGCCTATGGCTACACCTTC
CASSLQAYGYTF
>16|TRBJ1-5|TRBD1|few|TRBV15
TGTGCCACCAGCAGAGGAACAGGGGGCGGCAATCAGCCCCAGCATTTT
CATSRGTGGGNQPQHF
>15|TRBJ1-5|.|.|TRBV6-5
TGTGCCAGCAGTTTGACAGGATCTAGCAATCAGCCCCAGCATTTT
CASSLTGSSNQPQHF
>13|TRBJ1-6|.|.|TRBV29-1
TGCAGCGCGGGGGAGGGGAGGGATTCACCCCTCCACTTT
CSAGEGRDSPLHF
>14|TRBJ2-7|.|.|TRBV19
TGTGCCAGTAGTCCATTAGGGGGACAATACGAGCAGTACTTC
CASSPLGGQYEQYF
>14|TRBJ1-1|.|.|TRBV29-1
TGCAGCGTTGAAGTCACGCACTTGAACACTGAAGCTTTCTTT
CSVEVTHLNTEAFF
>14|TRBJ1-1|.|.|TRBV6-5
TGTGCCAGCAGTAAACAGGGATATGACACTGAAGCTTTCTTT
CASSKQGYDTEAFF
>14|TRBJ2-2|.|few|TRBV4-2
TGTGCCAGCAGCCAAGGTGGGGCTACCGGGGAGCTGTTTTTT
CASSQGGATGELFF
>16|TRBJ2-3|TRBD2|.|TRBV18
TGTGCCAGCTCAGAGAAAGGGACTACGAGCACAGATACGCAGTATTTT
CASSEKGTTSTDTQYF
>17|TRBJ2-3|TRBD2|.|TRBV5-1
TGCGCCAGCAGAGCCGGGACTAGCGGACCAGTAGGGCATACGCAGTATTTT
CASRAGTSGPVGHTQYF
>14|TRBJ2-5|TRBD1|.|TRBV7-2
TGTGCCAGCAGCTCGTCCAGGGGGCGAGAGACCCAGTACTTC
CASSSSRGRETQYF
>12|TRBJ1-5|.|.|TRBV29-1
TGCAGCGTTGCAGGGGTCGGTCAGCCCCAGCATTTT
CSVAGVGQPQHF
>15|TRBJ2-7|TRBD2|few|TRBV27
TGTGCCAGCAGTTTATCGGGAGGGAATCTCCACGAGCAGTACTTC
CASSLSGGNLHEQYF
>13|TRBJ2-3|TRBD1|.|TRBV7-6
TGTGCCAGCAGCCCAGGGGGTCACAGTCTCCCCCTTTTT
CASSPGGHSLPLF
>16|TRBJ2-7|TRBD2|once|TRBV6-5
TGTGCCAGCAGTTCTCGGACTAGCGGGGCGCCCTACGAGCAGTACTTC
CASSSRTSGAPYEQYF
>15|TRBJ2-3|.|.|TRBV6-1
TGTGCCAGCAGTGAAGCTGCAGGACTCACAGATACGCAGTATTTT
CASSEAAGLTDTQYF
>17|TRBJ2-3|TRBD2|few|TRBV7-3
TGTGCCAGCAGCTCCCTTAAGATAGCGGGGGCCACAGATACGCAGTATTTT
CASSSLKIAGATDTQYF
>16|TRBJ2-1|TRBD2|.|TRBV29-1
TGCAGCGTTAGCCTCGGGACTAGCGGCCCCTACAATGAGCAGTTCTTC
CSVSLGTSGPYNEQFF
>14|TRBJ1-4|TRBD1|few|TRBV18
TGTGCCAGCTCACCAGGGACAGGGGTTGAAAAACTGTTTTTT
CASSPGTGVEKLFF
>14|TRBJ1-2|TRBD1|.|TRBV6-5
TGTGCCAGCAGTTTGAGAGGGGGCGGTTATGGCTACACCTTC
CASSLRGGGYGYTF
>13|TRBJ2-7|.|.|TRBV19
TGTGCCAGCTCCTTTGACTCCTCCTACGAGCAGTACTTC
CASSFDSSYEQYF
>15|TRBJ1-5|.|.|TRBV18
TGTGCCAGCTCACCTACGAGACAGACCAATCAGCCCCAGCATTTT
CASSPTRQTNQPQHF
>17|TRBJ2-7|.|.|TRBV5-1
TGCGCCAGCAGCTTGGGGAGGAGGCAGGAACGCTCCTACGAGCAGTACTTC
CASSLGRRQERSYEQYF
>13|TRBJ1-2|.|.|TRBV5-4
TGTGCCAGCAGGGTTGCAGGGTTTAGTGGCTACACCTTC
CASRVAGFSGYTF
>17|TRBJ1-4|TRBD1|.|TRBV7-9
TGTGCCAGCAGCCCACGGGACAGATCACCAACTAATGAAAAACTGTTTTTT
CASSPRDRSPTNEKLFF
>14|TRBJ2-7|.|.|TRBV7-3
TGTGCCAGCAGCCCAGGTCACCCCTCCTACGAGCAGTACTTC
CASSPGHPSYEQYF
>15|TRBJ2-7|TRBD1|few|TRBV6-5
TGTGCCAGCAGGAAAGGACAGGGGCGCTCCTACGAGCAGTACTTC
CASRKGQGRSYEQYF
>16|TRBJ1-2|.|.|TRBV7-9
TGTGCCAGCAGCCCCACTACGACAGTAGCTAACTATGGCTACACCTTC
CASSPTTTVANYGYTF
>12|TRBJ1-2|.|.|TRBV6-6
TGTGCCAGCAGTCGCAGGGAAGGTGGCTACACCTTC
CASSRREGGYTF
>16|TRBJ2-5|TRBD2|.|TRBV2
TGTGCCAGCAGTTCCCGGACTAGCGGGGGGGCAGAGACCCAGTACTTC
CASSSRTSGGAETQYF
>14|TRBJ2-7|TRBD1|.|TRBV6-1
TGTGCCAGCAGGAGGGGACAGGGGGCTTACGAGCAGTACTTC
CASRRGQGAYEQYF
>14|TRBJ1-1|.|.|TRBV28
TGTGCCAGCAGTTTAAAGGGGGTGAGGGCTGAAGCTTTCTTT
CASSLKGVRAEAFF